This TCR beta chain was sequenced for a study of STAT5B mutations in CD4+ large granular lymphocyte leukemia. Germline V gene data show CDR1 as SNHLY and CDR2 as FYNNEI. V gave up 6 bases and J gave up 2 bases; unmatched junction bases: 7. The CDR3 loop spans 15 amino acids. There are a few counts of this clone. The table came from immunoSEQ multiplex PCR; TCRdb's copy has only in-frame clones and leaves some out. The sample lists roughly 34,000 clones, 76% occurring once. The chain recombines TRBV2 with TRBJ1-5, with 7 nucleotides matching TRBD1. Sample: CD4+ T cells from blood buffy coats. This TCR was recovered from a human donor in good health. This chain's CDR3 is CASRGGGGGNQPQHF. The DNA for the CDR3 is TGTGCCAGCAGGGGTGGAGGGGGCGGCAATCAGCCCCAGCATTTT.